The 17 T cell receptor beta chains in this list originate from one sample, sequenced in a study of T cells of healthy individuals. Each CDR3 protein gets one entry after TCRdb re-called the 5' RACE reads with MiXCR. The sample includes tens of thousands of distinct CDR3 sequences, about 17% of them seen just once. Receptors originate from a human donor in good health.

The gene calls are TRBV4-1 and TRBJ2-5; 8 positions match TRBD2. The CDR3 loop spans 15 amino acids. With 1 base clipped from V and 2 bases from J, the junction kept 3 bases outside the gene matches. Germline CDR1 and CDR2: MGHRA and YSYEKL. The CDR3 here is CASSQASSGQETQYF. The CDR3 bases are TGCGCCAGCAGCCAAGCGTCTAGCGGGCAAGAGACCCAGTACTTC.

This clonotype was seen more than once but under ten times. The V gene is TRBV7-9, the J gene TRBJ2-1; perhaps D is TRBD1 or TRBD2 (5 bases each). Germline CDR1 is SEHNR and CDR2 is FQNEAQ (reference sequence). The CDR3 has 13 amino acids. V was pared by 1 base and J by 6 bases, with 7 bases between. CDR3 in DNA: TGTGCCAGCAGCTTAGGAGGGGTCAATGAGCAGTTCTTC. This encodes CASSLGGVNEQFF.

The chain combines TRBV19 with TRBJ1-1; TRBD1 matches at 7 bases. Germline V CDR1 and CDR2: LNHDA, SQIVND (reference sequence). The V segment lost 8 bases and the J segment 6 bases; nucleotides outside the gene matches: 6. The CDR3 runs to 12 residues. The CDR3, as DNA: TGTGCCAGTGAAACAGGGGTTGCTGAAGCTTTCTTT. It specifies CASETGVAEAFF.

This clonotype has at least ten counts. The chain carries TRBV29-1 and TRBJ2-1; 9 bases match TRBD2. The CDR3 loop spans 12 amino acids. The germline V gene has CDR1 SQVTM and CDR2 ANQGSEA. CDR3 coding DNA: TGCAGTGTAGCGGGAGATGTCAATGAGCAGTTCTTC. It codes for CSVAGDVNEQFF.

This clonotype was seen only a few times. This chain connects TRBV5-4 to TRBJ2-7, with D perhaps matching TRBD1 or TRBD2 (5 bases each). The CDR3 is made up of 16 amino acids. The V end lost 4 bases, the J end lost 5 bases, and 22 bases lay between the germline ends. The germline gives CDR1 SGHNT, CDR2 YYREEE (reference sequence). The CDR3 spells CASSRGSNWGPDEQYF. CDR3 DNA: TGTGCCAGCAGCCGGGGCTCGAATTGGGGTCCGGACGAGCAGTACTTC.

Ten or more counts support this clonotype. V gene TRBV29-1 combines with J gene TRBJ1-4; D unresolved. CDR3 length: 12 amino acids. V gave up 6 bases and J gave up 1 base, with 6 bases separating them. CDR1 and CDR2 from the germline V gene are SQVTM and ANQGSEA. CDR3 DNA: TGCAGCGTAGCTAAAACTAATGAAAAACTGTTTTTT. Amino acid sequence: CSVAKTNEKLFF.

This clonotype has more than one count but fewer than ten. This chain links TRBV28 with TRBJ2-5; D might be TRBD1 (6 bases). The V end was cut by 7 bases, the J end by 3 bases, with 18 bases between. This CDR3 comprises 15 residues. The germline gives CDR1 MDHEN, CDR2 SYDVKM. The CDR3 DNA reads TGTGCCAGCAACACCTCAGGGACACGAAAAGAGACCCAGTACTTC. It is translated as CASNTSGTRKETQYF. Together with reference TRBV28 and TRBJ2-5, the CDR3 gives the full variable domain: DVKVTQSSRYLVKRTGEKVFLECVQDMDHENMFWYRQDPGLGLRLIYFSYDVKMKEKGDIPEGYSVSREKKERFSLILESASTNQTSMYLCASNTSGTRKETQYFGPGTRLLVL.

This clonotype was found a few times. The chain has TRBV4-2 and TRBJ2-7; D possibly matches TRBD1 or TRBD2 (5 bases each). CDR1 is LGHNA and CDR2 is YNFKEQ in the germline V gene. Trimming cost V 0 bases and J 2 bases, with 11 bases left between them. This CDR3 spans 15 amino acids. CDR3 region: CASSQDSGRPYEQYF. The CDR3 DNA reads TGTGCCAGCAGCCAAGATTCGGGACGTCCCTACGAGCAGTACTTC.

This clonotype was counted at least ten times. The CDR3, as DNA: TGCAGTGCTAGAGATTGGGGTTCTGAAGCTTTCTTT. As protein: CSARDWGSEAFF. V gene TRBV20-1 combines with J gene TRBJ1-1; D remains unclear. The CDR3 runs to 12 residues. V gave up 0 bases and J gave up 6 bases, with 8 bases separating them. Germline values: CDR1 DFQATT, CDR2 SNEGSKA (reference sequence).

The chain recombines TRBV7-2 with TRBJ2-1; maybe TRBD2 (5 bases). Germline CDR1 reads SGHTA; CDR2 reads FQGNSA. V dropped 2 bases and J dropped 5 bases, with 7 bases sitting between them. CDR3 length: 13 amino acids. The CDR3: CASSLSGNNEQFF. CDR3 DNA sequence: TGTGCCAGCAGCTTAAGCGGTAACAATGAGCAGTTCTTC.

This clonotype was found many times. V gene TRBV6-4 combines with J gene TRBJ2-3; D perhaps matches TRBD1 (6 bases). The CDR3 spans 13 residues. Trimming removed 4 bases from V and 5 bases from J, with 10 bases in between. Germline CDR1 and CDR2: MRHNA and SNTAGT. The chain's CDR3 is CASSVGRGDTQYF. CDR3 nucleotides: TGTGCCAGCAGTGTTGGCAGGGGAGATACGCAGTATTTT.

In this sample, this clonotype turned up many times. The chain couples TRBV4-3 to TRBJ1-1, with no clear D. The V end lost 1 base, the J end lost 6 bases, and 12 bases lay between the germline ends. The CDR3 sequence is 14 residues long. Germline V lookup: CDR1 LGHNA, CDR2 YSLEER. The CDR3 sequence: CASSQGGRFAEAFF. CDR3 in DNA: TGCGCCAGCAGCCAAGGAGGGAGATTCGCTGAAGCTTTCTTT.

This clonotype was counted a few times. The V call is TRBV6-2 or TRBV6-3, the J call TRBJ2-5; TRBD1 agrees at 7 bases. Germline V gives CDR1 MNHEY, CDR2 SVGEGT. The trim removed 2 bases at V and 4 bases at J, leaving 4 bases unmatched. The CDR3 length is 14 residues. CDR3 sequence reads: CASSYRGRLETQYF. The CDR3 nucleotides read TGTGCCAGCAGTTACAGGGGGCGCCTAGAGACCCAGTACTTC.

This clonotype came up a few times. The chain joins TRBV2 to TRBJ2-7, with 7 bases lining up with TRBD1. V gave up 3 bases and J gave up 4 bases; unmatched junction bases: 15. This CDR3 comprises 17 residues. Germline V gene sequence: CDR1 SNHLY, CDR2 FYNNEI. The chain's CDR3 is CASSDSTQGVFGYEQYF. The DNA of the CDR3 is TGTGCCAGCAGTGATAGCACGCAGGGGGTATTCGGATACGAGCAGTACTTC.

This chain links TRBV6-6 with TRBJ2-2, with 12 bases aligning to TRBD2. The V gene's germline CDR1 is MNHNY and CDR2 SVGAGI (reference sequence). The CDR3 totals 16 residues. With V trimmed by 7 bases and J by 4 bases, 7 bases remained unmatched. CDR3 sequence reads: CASKGLAGWGTGELFF. CDR3 nucleotide sequence: TGTGCCAGCAAAGGACTAGCGGGGTGGGGCACCGGGGAGCTGTTTTTT.

This chain links TRBV6-4 with TRBJ2-3, with D perhaps TRBD1 (6 bases). The V end lost 3 bases, the J end lost 5 bases, and 12 bases lay between the germline ends. CDR1 is MRHNA and CDR2 is SNTAGT in the germline V gene. The CDR3 sequence is 14 residues long. CDR3 nucleotides: TGTGCCAGCAGTGAAGTGGGGGCTGGAGATACGCAGTATTTT. Its translation: CASSEVGAGDTQYF.

This clonotype was observed a few times. V usage is TRBV20-1 and J usage is TRBJ2-7; D remains ambiguous. The V end was cut by 6 bases, the J end by 4 bases, with 22 bases between. Germline-derived CDR1 and CDR2 are DFQATT and SNEGSKA (reference sequence). The CDR3 extends over 15 amino acids. Written as DNA, the CDR3 is TGCAGTGCCCCTCCCCTAGGCGGAGTGAGGTACGAGCAGTACTTC. Translating gives CSAPPLGGVRYEQYF.